The 24 T cell receptor beta chains given below trace back to one sample, sequenced in a study of OX40 agonist ivuxolimab in advanced cancers. Profiling relied on immunoSEQ multiplex PCR, and the TCRdb table lists in-frame clones only, not all of them. The table records roughly 74,000 clones, around 82% of them present only once. This specimen consisted of CD4+ or CD8+ T cells sorted from blood, obtained in a trial of the OX40 agonist ivuxolimab. Source of these receptors: an adult with an advanced solid tumor such as melanoma, head and neck, liver or kidney cancer.

The V gene is TRBV7-3, the J gene TRBJ2-3; 11 bases agree with TRBD2. From germline, CDR1 is SGHTA and CDR2 FQGTGA. The CDR3 runs 16 residues. V dropped 1 base and J dropped 4; count of bases not matched to a gene: 4. Here the CDR3 DNA reads TGTGCCAGCAGCTTAAGGGCTAGCGGGGGGCCAGATACGCAGTATTTT. This translates into CASSLRASGGPDTQYF.

V and J are TRBV14 and TRBJ1-2; D remains unclear. Germline CDR1 and CDR2: SGHDN and FVKESK. The CDR3 has 14 amino acids. V lost 2 bases and J lost 2, with 9 bases in between. CDR3 in DNA: TGTGCCAGCAGCCAATTTGGAGGCAACTATGGCTACACCTTC. Encoded protein: CASSQFGGNYGYTF.

This chain connects TRBV19 to TRBJ1-6; 7 bases align to TRBD1. Trimming at V came to 5 bases and at J to 4 bases, leaving 8 bases not matched to a gene. CDR3 length: 16 residues. The germline V gene encodes CDR1 LNHDA and CDR2 SQIVND (reference sequence). The CDR3 nucleotides read TGTGCCAGTAGTTCGCCGTCGGGACAGTATAATTCACCCCTCCACTTT. This translates into CASSSPSGQYNSPLHF.

This clone was recorded only once. The chain carries TRBV7-7 and TRBJ2-5; D is unresolved. Germline CDR1 is SSHAT and CDR2 is FNYEAQ (reference sequence). Trimming stripped 3 bases from V and 3 bases from J, with 11 bases between. The CDR3 totals 14 residues. CDR3 in DNA: TGTGCCAGCAGCTTGAGAGTAGATGAAGAGACCCAGTACTTC. This gives the protein CASSLRVDEETQYF.

The chain employs TRBV4-2 and TRBJ1-3, with D maybe TRBD1 (6 bases). The CDR3 spans 17 residues. Between the trimmed V and J ends, which lost 0 bases and 0 bases, there was a span of 12 bases. In germline, CDR1 is LGHNA, CDR2 YNFKEQ. This CDR3 reads CASSQDHRQVSGNTIYF. The CDR3 DNA reads TGTGCCAGCAGCCAAGACCATCGACAGGTCTCTGGAAACACCATATATTTT.

V and J are TRBV27 and TRBJ2-7, with 10 bases identical to TRBD1. V was clipped by 3 bases and J by 3 bases; unmatched bases: 2. CDR3 size: 14 residues. Germline CDR1 and CDR2: MNHEY and SMNVEV (reference sequence). CDR3 sequence reads: CASSFRTGGYEQYF. The CDR3 DNA follows: TGTGCCAGCAGTTTCCGGACAGGGGGCTACGAGCAGTACTTC.

CDR3 sequence (DNA): TGTGCCAGCAGCTACCGGACAGGGGGGGCCATGAACACTGAAGCTTTCTTT. This translates into CASSYRTGGAMNTEAFF. V is TRBV7-6 and J is TRBJ1-1, with TRBD1 identical over 10 bases. The CDR3 has 17 residues. Germline V lookup: CDR1 SGHVS, CDR2 FNYEAQ. Trimming removed 4 bases from V and 0 bases from J; junction bases left unmatched: 8.

As regards this clone: The junction departs from germline at one end; a sequencing error may be responsible. The V call is TRBV14, the J call TRBJ2-3; TRBD2 matches 11 bases. This CDR3 is 13 amino acids long. The V gene's germline CDR1 is SGHDN and CDR2 FVKESK. The CDR3 DNA is TGTGCCAGCAGCTCGACTCTGACTAGCGGGAAGGCTTTT. The encoded protein is CASSSTLTSGKAF.

V is TRBV27 and J is TRBJ2-7, with D perhaps assigned TRBD1 or TRBD2 (6 bases each). Between the trimmed V and J ends, which lost 5 bases and 4 bases, there was a span of 15 bases. The germline V gene has CDR1 MNHEY and CDR2 SMNVEV (reference sequence). This CDR3 comprises 14 residues. The CDR3: CASSGGTSLYEQYF. The CDR3 region has the DNA TGTGCCAGCAGTGGGGGGACAAGCCTATACGAGCAGTACTTC.

V and J are TRBV6-5 and TRBJ2-5, with a tentative D call TRBD1 (5 bases). Trimming stripped 5 bases from V and 5 bases from J, with 12 bases between. This CDR3 spans 13 amino acids. Per germline, CDR1 MNHEY and CDR2 SVGAGI. Here the CDR3 reads CASSRWTRETQYF. The CDR3 nucleotides are TGTGCCAGCAGTCGCTGGACAAGGGAGACCCAGTACTTC.

Comment on this clone: Other DNA variants within this sample encode the same CDR3. This chain connects TRBV28 to TRBJ1-2; 8 nucleotides match TRBD1. CDR3 length equals 14 residues. V lost 3 bases to trimming and J lost 4 bases; unmatched junction nucleotides: 4. Germline V gene lookup returns CDR1 MDHEN and CDR2 SYDVKM. The DNA for the CDR3 is TGTGCCAGCAGTTTTGGAGACAGGGGCTATGGCTACACCTTC. Its translation is CASSFGDRGYGYTF.

In its sample, this clone was seen a few times. The same CDR3 also results from other DNA sequences found in this sample. This sequence joins TRBV6-5 and TRBJ1-3; 7 bases fit TRBD1. After removal of 2 bases from V and 4 bases from J, the junction contained 2 bases not matched to a gene. Germline CDR1 is MNHEY and CDR2 is SVGAGI. The CDR3 is 14 residues long. The CDR3 nucleotides read TGTGCCAGCAGTTACGGGGGACAGGGAAACACCATATATTTT. This codes for CASSYGGQGNTIYF.

V gene TRBV6-5 combines with J gene TRBJ2-7; 10 bases fit TRBD2. After removal of 5 bases from V and 2 bases from J, the junction contained 3 bases not matched to a gene. Germline CDR1 reads MNHEY; CDR2 reads SVGAGI. The CDR3 extends over 14 amino acids. The CDR3 DNA follows: TGTGCCAGCAGTGCTAGCGGGAGCACCTACGAGCAGTACTTC. This encodes CASSASGSTYEQYF.

The chain is built from TRBV7-2 and TRBJ2-1, with no clear D. The V end lost 1 base, the J end lost 0 bases, and 4 bases lay between the germline ends. The CDR3 contains 14 residues. Per the germline V gene, CDR1 is SGHTA and CDR2 is FQGNSA. CDR3 bases: TGTGCCAGCAGCTTAGTACCCTCCTACAATGAGCAGTTCTTC. The encoded protein is CASSLVPSYNEQFF.

The chain carries TRBV28 and TRBJ2-1, with 14 bases matching TRBD2. CDR3 size: 15 residues. Germline V lookup: CDR1 MDHEN, CDR2 SYDVKM. V shed 5 bases, J shed 6 bases, and the junction held 3 bases outside the gene matches. CDR3 residues: CASSPTSGRANEQFF. The CDR3 coding sequence is TGTGCCAGCAGTCCGACTAGCGGGAGGGCCAATGAGCAGTTCTTC.

V usage is TRBV11-2 and J usage is TRBJ1-1; no firm D call. The CDR3 has 14 amino acids. Germline lookup yields CDR1 SGHAT and CDR2 FQNNGV. V lost 1 base and J 3 bases, leaving 9 bases between the germline ends. The CDR3: CASSLGTRHTEAFF. The CDR3 region has the DNA TGTGCCAGCAGCTTAGGCACCCGCCACACTGAAGCTTTCTTT.

A single count supports this clone. The chain recombines TRBV15 with TRBJ1-6; maybe TRBD1 (6 bases). In germline, CDR1 is LNHNV, CDR2 YYDKDF (reference sequence). This CDR3 is built from 14 residues. Between the trimmed V and J ends, which lost 3 bases and 10 bases, there was a span of 13 bases. The CDR3, as DNA: TGTGCCACCAGCAGGAAACAGGGTAACTCACCCCTCCACTTT. It is translated as CATSRKQGNSPLHF.

The chain combines TRBV28 with TRBJ2-1, with D uncertain. Per the germline V gene, CDR1 is MDHEN and CDR2 is SYDVKM. V was cut by 9 bases and J by 4 bases, with 13 bases left in between. The CDR3 has 13 residues. The CDR3 sequence is CASTPTWYNEQFF. DNA for the CDR3: TGTGCCAGTACCCCGACGTGGTACAATGAGCAGTTCTTC.

The V call is TRBV4-1, the J call TRBJ2-7, with 8 bases lining up with TRBD2. V lost 2 bases to trimming and J lost 1 base; unmatched junction nucleotides: 4. There are 15 residues in the CDR3. Germline V gives CDR1 MGHRA, CDR2 YSYEKL. The chain's CDR3 is CASSQPGGGSYEQYF. The DNA of the CDR3 is TGCGCCAGCAGCCAACCCGGGGGGGGGTCCTACGAGCAGTACTTC.

The rearrangement uses TRBV7-9 and TRBJ2-1, with 10 bases fitting TRBD2. From germline, CDR1 is SEHNR and CDR2 FQNEAQ (reference sequence). The ends lost 7 bases at V and 5 bases at J; junction bases unmatched: 5. The CDR3 is made up of 14 amino acids. In DNA form, the CDR3 reads TGTGCCAGCAAGGAACTAGCGGGGAACAATGAGCAGTTCTTC. It specifies CASKELAGNNEQFF.

This rearrangement joins TRBV7-6 to TRBJ1-4; 8 nucleotides match TRBD1. Germline CDR1 SGHVS, CDR2 FNYEAQ. The CDR3 is 14 amino acids. V was pared by 5 bases and J by 6 bases, with 5 bases of the junction left unmatched. The CDR3 here is CASSLQGGYEKLFF. The CDR3 DNA follows: TGTGCCAGCAGCCTACAGGGGGGGTATGAAAAACTGTTTTTT.

In this sample, this clone turned up a few times. The chain links TRBV27 to TRBJ1-1; D is ambiguous. The CDR3 consists of 14 residues. Trimming left V 8 bases short and J 0 bases short, with 13 bases between. Germline V gene data show CDR1 as MNHEY and CDR2 as SMNVEV (reference sequence). This CDR3 reads CASGGVRMNTEAFF. The CDR3 bases are TGTGCCAGCGGCGGGGTCAGGATGAACACTGAAGCTTTCTTT.

V usage is TRBV28 and J usage is TRBJ1-2, with D perhaps matching TRBD1 (5 bases). Germline V gene data show CDR1 as MDHEN and CDR2 as SYDVKM. V dropped 4 bases and J dropped 1 base, with 13 bases sitting between them. The CDR3 runs to 15 residues. The CDR3 loop is CASSSSTVVNYGYTF. The CDR3 DNA sequence: TGTGCCAGCAGTTCCTCGACAGTGGTTAACTATGGCTACACCTTC.

The chain carries TRBV11-2 and TRBJ1-2; D is uncertain. Looked up from germline, CDR1 is SGHAT and CDR2 is FQNNGV. Trimming removed 1 base from V and 0 bases from J, with 6 bases in between. CDR3 length: 14 amino acids. DNA of the CDR3: TGTGCCAGCAGCTTAGTGGCAGCTAACTATGGCTACACCTTC. As protein: CASSLVAANYGYTF.